Shown below are 18 T cell receptor beta chains from a single sample sequenced in a study of blood T cell repertoires in COVID-19. Assay used: immunoSEQ multiplex PCR; TCRdb lists only in-frame clones, some missing. The top ten hold 1.5% to 2% of the sample, which has around 260,000 clones, 75% to 90% seen once. The sample comprised peripheral blood. These receptors were obtained from a man in his thirties or forties with active or convalescent COVID-19.

The CDR3 reads CASSETSGGVNEQFF. CDR3 DNA: TGCGCCAGCAGCGAGACTAGCGGGGGGGTCAATGAGCAGTTCTTC. The V call is TRBV5-1, the J call TRBJ2-1; 14 bases align to TRBD2. This CDR3 spans 15 amino acids. J gave up 6 bases and V 4 bases, and 3 bases lay outside the gene matches. Germline CDR1 SGHRS, CDR2 YFSETQ.

V gene TRBV2 combines with J gene TRBJ1-2; 7 bases are a match to TRBD1. V lost 3 bases and J lost 8; bases outside the gene matches: 15. The germline V gene has CDR1 SNHLY and CDR2 FYNNEI. CDR3 length: 16 amino acids. This CDR3 is CASSDVPGGGGRGYTF. CDR3 nucleotide sequence: TGTGCCAGCAGTGATGTTCCAGGGGGAGGAGGTCGGGGCTACACCTTC. The complete variable domain, with remaining parts taken from reference TRBV2 and TRBJ1-2, reads EPEVTQTPSHQVTQMGQEVILRCVPISNHLYFYWYRQILGQKVEFLVSFYNNEISEKSEIFDDQFSVERPDGSNFTLKIRSTKLEDSAMYFCASSDVPGGGGRGYTFGSGTRLTVV.

V is TRBV9 and J is TRBJ2-7, with 9 nucleotides matching TRBD2. The V gene end was trimmed by 1 base and the J gene end by 2 bases; junction bases not matched to a gene: 7. The germline CDR1 and CDR2 sequences are SGDLS and YYNGEE. This CDR3 contains 16 residues. CDR3: CASSVKGSGGPYEQYF. The CDR3 DNA follows: TGTGCCAGCAGCGTAAAGGGTAGCGGGGGTCCCTACGAGCAGTACTTC. The full variable domain, with the rest looked up from reference TRBV9 and TRBJ2-7, is DSGVTQTPKHLITATGQRVTLRCSPRSGDLSVYWYQQSLDQGLQFLIQYYNGEERAKGNILERFSAQQFPDLHSELNLSSLELGDSALYFCASSVKGSGGPYEQYFGPGTRLTVT.

The chain uses TRBV2 and TRBJ1-3; no clear D gene. Germline CDR1 and CDR2: SNHLY and FYNNEI. With 5 bases removed from V and 4 bases from J, the gap between germline ends came to 15 bases. This CDR3 comprises 15 residues. The CDR3 nucleotides read TGTGCCAGCAGTTCCTTCACCGGTCTGGGAAACACCATATATTTT. It yields the protein CASSSFTGLGNTIYF.

This clone was detected a few times. The chain employs TRBV7-9 and TRBJ1-1; 7 bases fit TRBD1. Germline V lookup: CDR1 SEHNR, CDR2 FQNEAQ (reference sequence). J lost 8 bases, V lost 5 bases, and 8 bases had no gene match. The CDR3 spans 13 residues. The CDR3 loop reads CASSRQGRGEAFF. The DNA of the CDR3 is TGTGCCAGCAGCCGACAGGGACGAGGAGAAGCTTTCTTT.

Comment on this clone: One end of the junction varies from germline; a read error may be responsible. J is TRBJ1-2 and V is TRBV7-9; D is undetermined. The CDR3 is made up of 12 amino acids. Germline values: CDR1 SEHNR, CDR2 FQNEAQ (reference sequence). In DNA form, the CDR3 reads TGTGCCAGCAGCTTATCCAACTACCTACCAATCTTC. This gives the protein CASSLSNYLPIF.

The chain combines TRBV27 with TRBJ1-2, with 7 bases matching TRBD1. J gave up 3 bases and V 6 bases, and 10 bases lay outside the gene matches. The germline CDR1 and CDR2 sequences are MNHEY and SMNVEV (reference sequence). The CDR3 has 15 amino acids. This CDR3 is CASSPTGVQDYGYTF. In nucleotides, the CDR3 is TGTGCCAGCAGCCCTACAGGGGTTCAAGACTATGGCTACACCTTC.

The chain carries TRBV11-2 and TRBJ2-3; 8 bases fit TRBD1. The germline gives CDR1 SGHAT, CDR2 FQNNGV. Trimming removed 4 bases from V and 6 bases from J; junction bases left unmatched: 6. The CDR3 has 14 amino acids. The CDR3 DNA is TGTGCCAGCAGCTCTAGACAGGGGACGGATACGCAGTATTTT. The encoded protein is CASSSRQGTDTQYF.

The V and J genes are TRBV6-2 or TRBV6-3 and TRBJ2-5; 7 bases map to TRBD2. V lost 0 bases, J lost 3 bases, and 10 bases stayed unmatched. There are 17 residues in the CDR3. Germline loops: CDR1 MNHEY, CDR2 SVGEGT. For the CDR3, the DNA is TGTGCCAGCAGTTACTCATTCCGCGGGGGACCTAAAGAGACCCAGTACTTC. This translates into CASSYSFRGGPKETQYF.

This clone was seen a single time. The CDR3 DNA reads TGTGCCAGCAGCACACCGGGGGGGCGTATCACAGATACGCAGTATTTT. Amino acid sequence: CASSTPGGRITDTQYF. The rearrangement joins TRBV11-2 to TRBJ2-3, with 8 bases matching TRBD2. V gave up 5 bases and J gave up 2 bases; unmatched junction bases: 9. The germline V gene has CDR1 SGHAT and CDR2 FQNNGV. CDR3 length: 16 residues.

The chain employs TRBV5-1 and TRBJ2-1; 9 bases align to TRBD2. Germline V CDR1 and CDR2: SGHRS, YFSETQ. With V trimmed by 0 bases and J by 10 bases, 5 bases remained unmatched. CDR3 length equals 14 residues. The DNA for the CDR3 is TGCGCCAGCAGCTTGGTCTCTCTAGCGGGGGAGCAGTTCTTC. Translation: CASSLVSLAGEQFF. The complete variable domain, with remaining parts taken from reference TRBV5-1 and TRBJ2-1, reads KAGVTQTPRYLIKTRGQQVTLSCSPISGHRSVSWYQQTPGQGLQFLFEYFSETQRNKGNFPGRFSGRQFSNSRSEMNVSTLELGDSALYLCASSLVSLAGEQFFGPGTRLTVL.

This chain links TRBV12-3 or TRBV12-4 with TRBJ2-1; D possibly corresponds to TRBD1 (5 bases). V lost 2 bases, J lost 13 bases, and 12 bases lay in between. The CDR3 is 12 amino acids. In DNA, the CDR3 is TGTGCCAGCAGTTTAAGGCAGGGCCCCCAGTTCTTC. Its protein is CASSLRQGPQFF.

This chain uses TRBV7-6 with TRBJ2-2, with TRBD2 identical over 7 bases. Germline V gene sequence: CDR1 SGHVS, CDR2 FNYEAQ. The CDR3 consists of 16 residues. Unmatched junction bases numbered 1, after V lost 0 bases and J lost 0 bases. The chain's CDR3 is CASSLAGTTNTGELFF. The CDR3 coding sequence is TGTGCCAGCAGCTTAGCCGGGACTACGAACACCGGGGAGCTGTTTTTT.

The chain links TRBV7-2 to TRBJ1-5; D perhaps matches TRBD1 (6 bases). There are 13 residues in the CDR3. The germline V and J ends were trimmed by 6 bases and 3 bases, with 9 bases remaining between them. Germline CDR1 and CDR2: SGHTA and FQGNSA. The CDR3 DNA follows: TGTGCCAGCAGTCAGGGGAACAATCAGCCCCAGCATTTT. It yields the protein CASSQGNNQPQHF. Filled out from reference TRBV7-2 and TRBJ1-5, the complete variable domain reads GAGVSQSPSNKVTEKGKDVELRCDPISGHTALYWYRQSLGQGLEFLIYFQGNSAPDKSGLPSDRFSAERTGGSVSTLTIQRTQQEDSAVYLCASSQGNNQPQHFGDGTRLSIL.

The chain recombines TRBV19 with TRBJ1-4; 7 nucleotides line up with TRBD1. Germline V gene data show CDR1 as LNHDA and CDR2 as SQIVND (reference sequence). Trimming at V came to 4 bases and at J to 8 bases, leaving 4 bases not matched to a gene. This CDR3 comprises 13 residues. CDR3 protein: CASSNRGAEKLFF. The CDR3 DNA reads TGTGCCAGTAGTAACAGGGGAGCAGAAAAACTGTTTTTT.

This chain joins TRBV7-2 and TRBJ2-2; perhaps TRBD1 as D (6 bases). The germline gives CDR1 SGHTA, CDR2 FQGNSA. Between the trimmed V and J ends, which lost 5 bases and 4 bases, there was a span of 11 bases. The CDR3 totals 14 residues. Written as DNA, the CDR3 is TGTGCCAGCAGCCCCCAGGGGTTCACCGGGGAGCTGTTTTTT. As protein: CASSPQGFTGELFF.

V is TRBV2 and J is TRBJ1-6; 7 bases map to TRBD1. Germline V gene data show CDR1 as SNHLY and CDR2 as FYNNEI. V dropped 6 bases and J dropped 5; count of bases not matched to a gene: 7. The CDR3 covers 15 residues. CDR3 residues: CASSVTGSNNSPLHF. The CDR3 DNA follows: TGTGCCAGCAGCGTGACAGGGTCTAATAATTCACCCCTCCACTTT.

The V call is TRBV5-8, the J call TRBJ1-5; D not certain. Germline lookup yields CDR1 SGHTS and CDR2 YDEGEE. CDR3 length equals 11 residues. V was cut by 5 bases and J by 6 bases, with 6 bases left in between. The CDR3 nucleotides read TGTGCCAGCAGTGGCCTTCAGCCCCAGCATTTT. It codes for CASSGLQPQHF.